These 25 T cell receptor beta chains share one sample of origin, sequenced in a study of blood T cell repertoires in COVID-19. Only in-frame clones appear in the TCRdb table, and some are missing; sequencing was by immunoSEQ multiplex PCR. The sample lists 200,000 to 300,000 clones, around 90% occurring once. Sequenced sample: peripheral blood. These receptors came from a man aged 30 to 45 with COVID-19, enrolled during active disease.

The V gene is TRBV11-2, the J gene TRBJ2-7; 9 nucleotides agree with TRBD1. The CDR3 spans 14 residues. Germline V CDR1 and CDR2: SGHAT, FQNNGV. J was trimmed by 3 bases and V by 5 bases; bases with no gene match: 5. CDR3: CASSGGTGYYEQYF. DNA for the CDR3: TGTGCCAGCAGCGGAGGGACAGGGTACTACGAGCAGTACTTC.

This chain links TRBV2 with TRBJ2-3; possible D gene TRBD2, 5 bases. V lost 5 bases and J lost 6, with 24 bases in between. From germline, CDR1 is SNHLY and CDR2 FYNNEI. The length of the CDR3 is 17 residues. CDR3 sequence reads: CASSPRRQVGDLDTQYF. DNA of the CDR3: TGTGCCAGCAGTCCCCGCCGCCAGGTCGGGGATTTGGATACGCAGTATTTT.

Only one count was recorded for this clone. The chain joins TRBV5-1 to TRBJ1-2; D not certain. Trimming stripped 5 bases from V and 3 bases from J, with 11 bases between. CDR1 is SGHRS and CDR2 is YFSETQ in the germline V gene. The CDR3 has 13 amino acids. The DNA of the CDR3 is TGCGCCAGCAGTCGTGACGGGGACTATGGCTACACCTTC. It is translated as CASSRDGDYGYTF.

CDR3 protein: CASSGHMEGGYTF. DNA for the CDR3: TGTGCCAGTAGTGGTCATATGGAGGGTGGCTACACCTTC. The rearrangement uses TRBV19 and TRBJ1-2; D gene ambiguous. The CDR3 runs to 13 residues. V gave up 5 bases and J gave up 7 bases, with 14 bases separating them. CDR1 LNHDA and CDR2 SQIVND come from the germline V gene (reference sequence).

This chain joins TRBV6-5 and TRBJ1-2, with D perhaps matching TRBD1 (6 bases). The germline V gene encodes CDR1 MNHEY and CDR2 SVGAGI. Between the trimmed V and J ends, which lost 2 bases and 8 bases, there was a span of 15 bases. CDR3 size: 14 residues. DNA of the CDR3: TGTGCCAGCAGTTACCGGGACGAGGGGGACGGCTACACCTTC. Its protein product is CASSYRDEGDGYTF.

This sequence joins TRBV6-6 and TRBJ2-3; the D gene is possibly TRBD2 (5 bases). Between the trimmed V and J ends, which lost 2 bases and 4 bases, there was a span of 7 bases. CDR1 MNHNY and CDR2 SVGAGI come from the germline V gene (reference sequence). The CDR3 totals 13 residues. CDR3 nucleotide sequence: TGTGCCAGCAGTTACGAGGGTTCAGATACGCAGTATTTT. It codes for CASSYEGSDTQYF.

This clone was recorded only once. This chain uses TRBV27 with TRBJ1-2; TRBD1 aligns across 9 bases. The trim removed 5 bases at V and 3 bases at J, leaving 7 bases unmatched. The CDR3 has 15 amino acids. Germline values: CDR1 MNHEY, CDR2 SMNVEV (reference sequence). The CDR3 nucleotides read TGTGCCAGCAGTGGTTGGACAGGGGCCCACTATGGCTACACCTTC. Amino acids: CASSGWTGAHYGYTF.

CDR3 in amino acids: CASSPRQGLGDTEAFF. In nucleotides, the CDR3 is TGTGCCAGCAGCCCTCGACAGGGGCTGGGGGACACTGAAGCTTTCTTT. V is TRBV7-9 and J is TRBJ1-1, with TRBD1 matching 8 bases. Germline lookup yields CDR1 SEHNR and CDR2 FQNEAQ (reference sequence). This CDR3 spans 16 amino acids. J gave up 3 bases and V 5 bases, and 11 bases lay outside the gene matches. Filled out from reference TRBV7-9 and TRBJ1-1, the complete variable domain reads DTGVSQNPRHKITKRGQNVTFRCDPISEHNRLYWYRQTLGQGPEFLTYFQNEAQLEKSRLLSDRFSAERPKGSFSTLEIQRTEQGDSAMYLCASSPRQGLGDTEAFFGQGTRLTVV.

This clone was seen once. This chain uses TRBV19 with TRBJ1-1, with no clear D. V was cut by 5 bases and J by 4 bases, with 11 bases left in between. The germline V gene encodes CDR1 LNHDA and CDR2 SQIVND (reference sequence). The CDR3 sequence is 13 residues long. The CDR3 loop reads CASSWTLPTEAFF. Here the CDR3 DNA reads TGTGCCAGTAGTTGGACTCTCCCCACTGAAGCTTTCTTT.

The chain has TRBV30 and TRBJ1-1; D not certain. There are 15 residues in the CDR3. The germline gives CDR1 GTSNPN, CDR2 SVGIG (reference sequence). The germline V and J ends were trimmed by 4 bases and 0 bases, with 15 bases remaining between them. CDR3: CAWIGGKVMNTEAFF. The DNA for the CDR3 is TGTGCCTGGATAGGCGGGAAGGTCATGAACACTGAAGCTTTCTTT.

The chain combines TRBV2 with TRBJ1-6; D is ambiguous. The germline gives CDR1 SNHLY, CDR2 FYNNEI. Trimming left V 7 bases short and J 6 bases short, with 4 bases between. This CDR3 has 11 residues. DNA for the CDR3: TGTGCCAGCAATCTTAATTCACCCCTCCACTTT. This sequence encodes CASNLNSPLHF.

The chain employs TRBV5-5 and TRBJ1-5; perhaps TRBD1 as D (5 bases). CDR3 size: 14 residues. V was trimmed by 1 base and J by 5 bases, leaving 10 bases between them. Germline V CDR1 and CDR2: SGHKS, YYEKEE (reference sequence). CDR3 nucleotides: TGTGCCAGCAGCTTGAGAGGGGAGGATCAGCCCCAGCATTTT. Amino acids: CASSLRGEDQPQHF.

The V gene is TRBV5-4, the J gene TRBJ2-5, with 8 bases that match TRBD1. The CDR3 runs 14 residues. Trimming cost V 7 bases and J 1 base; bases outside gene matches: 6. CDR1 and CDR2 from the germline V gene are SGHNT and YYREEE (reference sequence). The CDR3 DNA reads TGTGCCAGCCTGGAGGACAGGGCCCAAGAGACCCAGTACTTC. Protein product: CASLEDRAQETQYF.

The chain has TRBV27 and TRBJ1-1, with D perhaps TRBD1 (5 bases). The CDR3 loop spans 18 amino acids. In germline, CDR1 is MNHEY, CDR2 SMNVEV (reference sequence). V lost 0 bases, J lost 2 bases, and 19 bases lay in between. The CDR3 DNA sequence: TGTGCCAGCAGTTTATCTCCCTCAATACAGGACCGAAACACTGAAGCTTTCTTT. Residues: CASSLSPSIQDRNTEAFF.

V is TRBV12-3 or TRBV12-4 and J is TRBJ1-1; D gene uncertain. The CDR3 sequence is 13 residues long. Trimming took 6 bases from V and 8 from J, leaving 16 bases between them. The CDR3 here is CASRRRGIPEAFF. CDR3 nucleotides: TGTGCCAGCAGACGACGGGGAATCCCCGAAGCTTTCTTT.

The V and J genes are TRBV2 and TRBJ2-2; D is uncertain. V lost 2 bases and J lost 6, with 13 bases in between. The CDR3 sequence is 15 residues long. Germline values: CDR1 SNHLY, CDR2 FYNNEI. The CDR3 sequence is CASSERLASAGELFF. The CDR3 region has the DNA TGTGCCAGCAGTGAACGTCTCGCCTCGGCCGGGGAGCTGTTTTTT.

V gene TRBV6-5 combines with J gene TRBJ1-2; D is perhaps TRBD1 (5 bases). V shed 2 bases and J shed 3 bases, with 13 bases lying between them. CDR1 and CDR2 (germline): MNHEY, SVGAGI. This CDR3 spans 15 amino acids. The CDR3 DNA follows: TGTGCCAGCAGTTACACGGCCGCGGGGGACTATGGCTACACCTTC. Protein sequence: CASSYTAAGDYGYTF.

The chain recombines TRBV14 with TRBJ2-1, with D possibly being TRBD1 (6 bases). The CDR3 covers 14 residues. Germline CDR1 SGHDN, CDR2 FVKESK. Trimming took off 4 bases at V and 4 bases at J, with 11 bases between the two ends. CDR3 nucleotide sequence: TGTGCCAGCAGCCGGGACACAAGATACAATGAGCAGTTCTTC. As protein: CASSRDTRYNEQFF.

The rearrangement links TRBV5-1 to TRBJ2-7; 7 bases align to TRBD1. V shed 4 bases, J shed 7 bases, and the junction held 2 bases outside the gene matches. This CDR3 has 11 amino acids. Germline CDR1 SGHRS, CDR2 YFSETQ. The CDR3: CASSQDREQYF. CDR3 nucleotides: TGCGCCAGCAGCCAGGACAGGGAGCAGTACTTC.

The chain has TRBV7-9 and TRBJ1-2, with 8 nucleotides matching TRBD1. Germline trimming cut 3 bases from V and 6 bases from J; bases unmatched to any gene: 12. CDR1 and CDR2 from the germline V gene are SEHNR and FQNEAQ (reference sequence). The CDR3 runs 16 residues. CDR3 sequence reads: CASSLGVTGTGNGYTF. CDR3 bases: TGTGCCAGCAGCTTGGGCGTTACCGGGACAGGCAATGGCTACACCTTC. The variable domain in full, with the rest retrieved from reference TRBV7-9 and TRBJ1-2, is DTGVSQNPRHKITKRGQNVTFRCDPISEHNRLYWYRQTLGQGPEFLTYFQNEAQLEKSRLLSDRFSAERPKGSFSTLEIQRTEQGDSAMYLCASSLGVTGTGNGYTFGSGTRLTVV.

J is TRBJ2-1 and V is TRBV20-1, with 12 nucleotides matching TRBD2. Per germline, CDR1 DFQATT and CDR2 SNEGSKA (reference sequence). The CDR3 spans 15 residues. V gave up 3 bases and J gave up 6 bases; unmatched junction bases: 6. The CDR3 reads CSASGLAGQPNEQFF. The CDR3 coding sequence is TGCAGTGCTAGTGGACTAGCGGGGCAACCCAATGAGCAGTTCTTC.

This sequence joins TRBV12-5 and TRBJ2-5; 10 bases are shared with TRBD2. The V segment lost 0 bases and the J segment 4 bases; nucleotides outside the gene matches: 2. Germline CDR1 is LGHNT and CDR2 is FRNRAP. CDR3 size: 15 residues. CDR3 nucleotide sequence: TGTGCTAGTGGTTTGGTACTAGCGGGGACAGAGACCCAGTACTTC. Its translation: CASGLVLAGTETQYF.

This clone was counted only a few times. CDR3 in DNA: TGTGCCAGCAGCGCCGGACTAGGGGATGAGCAGTTCTTC. Its protein is CASSAGLGDEQFF. V gene TRBV9 combines with J gene TRBJ2-1; 7 bases are a match to TRBD2. Per the germline V gene, CDR1 is SGDLS and CDR2 is YYNGEE. With 3 bases clipped from V and 8 bases from J, the junction kept 5 bases outside the gene matches. The CDR3 is 13 amino acids.

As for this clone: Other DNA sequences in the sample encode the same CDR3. The CDR3 DNA follows: TGTGCCTGGGAGAGGACAGGGGGCACTGAAGCTTTCTTT. It encodes CAWERTGGTEAFF. The chain is built from TRBV30 and TRBJ1-1; TRBD1 agrees at 10 bases. With 5 bases clipped from V and 4 bases from J, the junction kept 4 bases outside the gene matches. Germline V gene lookup returns CDR1 GTSNPN and CDR2 SVGIG (reference sequence). CDR3 length equals 13 residues. The entire variable domain, with the rest obtained from reference TRBV30 and TRBJ1-1, is as follows: SQTIHQWPATLVQPVGSPLSLECTVEGTSNPNLYWYRQAAGRGLQLLFYSVGIGQISSEVPQNLSASRPQDRQFILSSKKLLLSDSGFYLCAWERTGGTEAFFGQGTRLTVV.

The CDR3 region is CASRDVTSERETQYF. CDR3 nucleotides: TGCGCCAGCAGAGATGTTACTAGCGAGAGGGAGACCCAGTACTTC. The V gene is TRBV5-1, the J gene TRBJ2-5, with 7 bases fitting TRBD2. Looked up from germline, CDR1 is SGHRS and CDR2 is YFSETQ. The J segment lost 5 bases and the V segment lost 5 bases, leaving 12 bases of the junction unmatched. CDR3 size: 15 residues.